This TCR beta chain emerged from a study of T cells after posttransplantation cyclophosphamide. Looked up from germline, CDR1 is MNHEY and CDR2 is SMNVEV (reference sequence). The CDR3 is 15 amino acids. V was cut by 6 bases and J by 1 base, with 13 bases left in between. Method: immunoSEQ multiplex PCR; TCRdb's copy keeps in-frame clones and lacks some. The data show 40,000 or so clones, with none appearing a single time. General study findings and limits: Later post-transplant blood repertoires were often dominated by donor CD8+ memory clones.

On the day of bone marrow donation, the related graft donor provided peripheral blood. At least ten counts were recorded for this clone. What it binds is unknown. This sequence originates from a man aged 25-40 years in good health and a related stem cell transplant donor. The chain has TRBV27 and TRBJ1-5; D may be TRBD1 (6 bases). Source material: PBMCs. For the CDR3, the DNA is TGTGCCAGCAGCGAACAGGGCAGAAGCAATCAGCCCCAGCATTTT. It specifies CASSEQGRSNQPQHF.